Below, 27 T cell receptor beta chains from the same sample are listed, as sequenced in a study of regulatory T cells in long-lasting Graves disease. Relying on iRepertoire HTBI primers and Arm-PCR of CDR3 regions, the team built TCR beta libraries. TCRdb called the multiplex PCR reads again in MiXCR, with one record for every CDR3 protein. The sample yields around 460,000 distinct CDR3 sequences, approximately 21% seen once. Time point here: persistent/refractory GD, antithyroid drugs over 5 years with positive TRAb. RNA extracted from PBMCs served as the sequencing template. Specimen: peripheral blood mononuclear cells (PBMCs), collected when the disease was refractory, from a patient treated with antithyroid drugs. These receptors were collected from a female donor with Graves disease.

This clonotype has a count of ten or more. The chain is built from TRBV6-1 and TRBJ2-7, with TRBD1 identical over 10 bases. The CDR3 has 14 amino acids. The junction had 6 bases not matched to a gene; V was cut back by 7 bases and J by 3 bases. The germline gives CDR1 MNHNS, CDR2 SASEGT. DNA of the CDR3: TGTGCCAGCAACCGGGACAGGGGCCTCTACGAGCAGTACTTC. It codes for CASNRDRGLYEQYF.

A few counts support this clonotype. The chain recombines TRBV4-1 with TRBJ2-6; D not resolved. The CDR3 is 14 residues long. Trimming cost V 1 base and J 7 bases, with 8 bases left between them. Germline CDR1 reads MGHRA; CDR2 reads YSYEKL. The CDR3 sequence is CASSQAGYANVLTF. CDR3 bases: TGCGCCAGCAGCCAAGCGGGCTACGCCAACGTCCTGACTTTC.

This clonotype was seen more than once but under ten times. An end of the junction differs from the germline gene, which may be a read error. The V gene is TRBV7-6, the J gene TRBJ1-4; 9 positions agree with TRBD1. Germline CDR1 and CDR2: SGHVS and FNYEAQ. The CDR3 has 14 amino acids. CDR3 sequence: CASGLQGAGEKLFF. Written as DNA, the CDR3 is TGTGCCAGCGGCTTACAGGGGGCGGGTGAAAAACTGTTTTTT.

This clonotype showed up many times. This sequence joins TRBV6-5 and TRBJ1-1; D is ambiguous. V dropped 3 bases and J dropped 3 bases, with 5 bases sitting between them. The CDR3 has 12 amino acids. The germline V gene encodes CDR1 MNHEY and CDR2 SVGAGI. CDR3 region: CASSYADTEAFF. The CDR3 DNA reads TGTGCCAGCAGTTATGCTGACACTGAAGCTTTCTTT.

The table lists this clonotype with many counts. This chain links TRBV11-2 with TRBJ1-1; D is uncertain. V dropped 7 bases and J dropped 3 bases, with 12 bases sitting between them. Germline V CDR1 and CDR2: SGHAT, FQNNGV. This CDR3 comprises 13 residues. The CDR3 is CASTLRGYTEAFF. The CDR3, as DNA: TGTGCCAGCACCCTCCGTGGGTACACTGAAGCTTTCTTT.

This chain connects TRBV14 to TRBJ1-6; TRBD1 is a possible D gene (6 bases). V lost 1 base, J lost 7 bases, and 8 bases lay in between. Germline loops: CDR1 SGHDN, CDR2 FVKESK. CDR3 length: 14 residues. CDR3 amino acids: CASSQGTENSPLHF. In nucleotides, the CDR3 is TGTGCCAGCAGCCAAGGGACAGAGAATTCACCCCTCCACTTT.

This clonotype was counted many times. This sequence joins TRBV6-1 and TRBJ2-7; D is ambiguous. Trimming shortened V by 1 base and J by 2 bases, and 12 bases separated the two germline ends. CDR3 size: 15 residues. Germline V gives CDR1 MNHNS, CDR2 SASEGT. In DNA, the CDR3 is TGTGCCAGCAGTGAAGGGCAGCTTTTCCCCTACGAGCAGTACTTC. Translated, it gives CASSEGQLFPYEQYF.

This clonotype has ten or more counts. The chain combines TRBV11-1 with TRBJ1-4, with a possible D match to TRBD1 (5 bases). Trimming removed 2 bases at V and 8 bases at J, with 15 bases between. Germline V lookup: CDR1 SGHAT, CDR2 FQDESV (reference sequence). The CDR3 is 15 residues long. Here the CDR3 DNA reads TGTGCCAGCAGCTTATCCCCGCAGGGAGCAGAAAAACTGTTTTTT. Translating gives CASSLSPQGAEKLFF.

This clonotype was picked up a small number of times. V gene TRBV12-3 or TRBV12-4 combines with J gene TRBJ2-2; D remains unclear. The CDR3 has 16 residues. V was trimmed by 10 bases and J by 6 bases, leaving 24 bases between them. This CDR3 reads CATIEQGAWCAGELFF. The CDR3 DNA sequence: TGTGCCACCATCGAGCAAGGTGCCTGGTGCGCCGGGGAGCTGTTTTTT.

This clonotype appeared many times. V is TRBV7-2 and J is TRBJ1-6; D gene ambiguous. The CDR3 totals 12 residues. Germline CDR1 SGHTA, CDR2 FQGNSA. V gave up 5 bases and J gave up 7 bases, with 6 bases separating them. CDR3 loop: CASSPSNSPLHF. As DNA, the CDR3 is TGTGCCAGCAGCCCATCCAATTCACCCCTCCACTTT.

This clonotype was detected many times. The rearrangement uses TRBV28 and TRBJ2-7; 8 bases line up with TRBD1. From germline, CDR1 is MDHEN and CDR2 SYDVKM. V gave up 2 bases and J gave up 5 bases; unmatched junction bases: 8. The CDR3 has 15 amino acids. CDR3 sequence reads: CASSLPGTGADEQYF. CDR3 sequence (DNA): TGTGCCAGCAGTTTACCGGGGACAGGAGCGGACGAGCAGTACTTC.

Comments on this clonotype: It is likely a read error: a sequence one base away is far more abundant. Since the CDR3 does not end with the conserved phenylalanine or tryptophan, this likely comes from a read error. V usage is TRBV6-2 or TRBV6-3 and J usage is TRBJ1-1; D unresolved. Germline V gene data show CDR1 as MNHEY and CDR2 as SVGEGT. Deletions cut 5 bases from V and 6 bases from J, with 10 bases between. The CDR3 is made up of 12 amino acids. As DNA, the CDR3 is TGTGCCAGCAGTGACCGGGGATCTGAAGCTTTCTCT. This translates into CASSDRGSEAFS.

The chain recombines TRBV28 with TRBJ2-3; 10 bases are shared with TRBD2. In germline, CDR1 is MDHEN, CDR2 SYDVKM. This CDR3 spans 15 amino acids. V lost 6 bases to trimming and J lost 4 bases; unmatched junction nucleotides: 7. The CDR3 protein is CASSLLSGRSDTQYF. In nucleotides, the CDR3 is TGTGCCAGCAGCTTGCTTAGCGGGAGGTCAGATACGCAGTATTTT.

This clonotype appeared many times. The J gene is TRBJ2-7, the V gene TRBV7-2; 7 bases line up with TRBD2. V lost 2 bases, J lost 0 bases, and 4 bases stayed unmatched. This CDR3 comprises 15 residues. Germline-derived CDR1 and CDR2 are SGHTA and FQGNSA. CDR3 nucleotide sequence: TGTGCCAGCAGCTTAATACGCGGGAGCTCCTACGAGCAGTACTTC. Its protein is CASSLIRGSSYEQYF.

This clonotype has a handful of counts. The chain recombines TRBV29-1 with TRBJ1-2; the D gene is possibly TRBD1 (5 bases). Germline assignment: CDR1 SQVTM and CDR2 ANQGSEA. Trimming stripped 5 bases from V and 2 bases from J, with 9 bases between. The CDR3 runs to 12 residues. The CDR3 DNA is TGCAGCGTTTGGACATCAAACTATGGCTACACCTTC. Amino acid sequence: CSVWTSNYGYTF.

The V and J genes are TRBV7-9 and TRBJ1-3; 7 bases line up with TRBD1. CDR1 is SEHNR and CDR2 is FQNEAQ in the germline V gene (reference sequence). The CDR3 runs 14 residues. With 5 bases clipped from V and 5 bases from J, the junction kept 6 bases outside the gene matches. CDR3 sequence reads: CASSTGAARNTIYF. The CDR3 DNA reads as TGTGCCAGCAGCACAGGGGCCGCGCGAAACACCATATATTTT.

This clonotype was recorded many times. The rearrangement joins TRBV29-1 to TRBJ2-5; 8 bases map to TRBD1. The CDR3 has 13 amino acids. V was clipped by 4 bases and J by 5 bases; unmatched bases: 6. Germline CDR1 and CDR2: SQVTM and ANQGSEA. CDR3 in amino acids: CSVVAGGRETQYF. The CDR3 region has the DNA TGCAGCGTTGTGGCAGGGGGCAGGGAGACCCAGTACTTC.

The V call is TRBV12-3 or TRBV12-4, the J call TRBJ2-7, with TRBD2 identical over 9 bases. The CDR3 length is 15 residues. The ends lost 5 bases at V and 2 bases at J; junction bases unmatched: 7. CDR3 in DNA: TGTGCCAGCAGTGAGCGACTAGCGGCAACCTACGAGCAGTACTTC. Translating gives CASSERLAATYEQYF.

The chain combines TRBV12-3 or TRBV12-4 with TRBJ2-1; 7 nucleotides agree with TRBD2. CDR3 length: 14 amino acids. After removal of 6 bases from V and 3 bases from J, the junction contained 5 bases not matched to a gene. CDR3 amino acids: CASSFGTNYNEQFF. CDR3 nucleotides: TGTGCCAGCAGCTTTGGGACTAACTACAATGAGCAGTTCTTC.

This clonotype has just a few counts. V gene TRBV5-6 combines with J gene TRBJ2-3; D might be TRBD2 (7 bases). V dropped 0 bases and J dropped 4 bases, with 9 bases sitting between them. From germline, CDR1 is SGHDT and CDR2 YYEEEE. This CDR3 is 14 amino acids long. The CDR3 DNA reads as TGTGCCAGCAGCTTGGCGGGGGGCGCAGATACGCAGTATTTT. Its translation is CASSLAGGADTQYF.

This clonotype occurred many times. The rearrangement links TRBV2 to TRBJ2-7, with D unclear. Germline lookup yields CDR1 SNHLY and CDR2 FYNNEI. This CDR3 has 14 amino acids. With 6 bases removed from V and 4 bases from J, the gap between germline ends came to 16 bases. The CDR3 DNA reads as TGTGCCAGCAGCGAAAACCCCATGGTGTACGAGCAGTACTTC. It specifies CASSENPMVYEQYF.

This clonotype was seen a few times. V usage is TRBV7-9 and J usage is TRBJ1-3; no definite D call. In germline, CDR1 is SEHNR, CDR2 FQNEAQ (reference sequence). The CDR3 length is 15 residues. V lost 5 bases and J 2 bases, leaving 13 bases between the germline ends. CDR3 sequence reads: CASSPRATPGNTIYF. The CDR3 nucleotides are TGTGCCAGCAGCCCCCGGGCGACTCCTGGAAACACCATATATTTT.

This clonotype was counted many times. The chain has TRBV30 and TRBJ1-1; D uncertain. Per germline, CDR1 GTSNPN and CDR2 SVGIG (reference sequence). This CDR3 is built from 12 residues. With 5 bases removed from V and 1 base from J, the gap between germline ends came to 8 bases. The CDR3 sequence: CAWSPGNTEAFF. The CDR3 DNA reads TGTGCCTGGTCTCCAGGGAACACTGAAGCTTTCTTT.

This rearrangement joins TRBV28 to TRBJ2-1; D remains unclear. The CDR3 length is 14 residues. Germline lookup yields CDR1 MDHEN and CDR2 SYDVKM. V lost 2 bases, J lost 3 bases, and 8 bases lay in between. DNA for the CDR3: TGTGCCAGCAGTTTACGGTTCAGCTACAATGAGCAGTTCTTC. This gives the protein CASSLRFSYNEQFF.

This clonotype was seen repeatedly, ten times or more. This sequence joins TRBV3-1 and TRBJ2-4, with D unclear. CDR3 length: 12 residues. V lost 10 bases and J lost 5, with 12 bases in between. The germline CDR1 and CDR2 sequences are LGHDT and YNNKEL (reference sequence). The chain's CDR3 is CATKGEENIQYF. In DNA, the CDR3 is TGTGCCACCAAGGGCGAGGAAAACATTCAGTACTTC.

About this clonotype itself: The junction shows a germline mismatch at one end, possibly a read error. The genes are TRBV28 and TRBJ2-5; TRBD1 matches at 9 bases. CDR1 and CDR2 (germline): MDHEN, SYDVKM. The CDR3 has 15 residues. CDR3 sequence reads: CASSSRQGGVETRYF. For the CDR3, the DNA is TGTGCCAGCAGTTCCAGACAGGGGGGGGTCGAGACCCGGTACTTC.

Regarding this clonotype: A junction boundary mismatches the germline segment, possibly from a read error. This rearrangement joins TRBV7-6 to TRBJ2-7; tentative D call: TRBD1 (6 bases). CDR3 size: 16 residues. Per the germline V gene, CDR1 is SGHVS and CDR2 is FNYEAQ. CDR3 residues: CVSSEGVLGTPYEQYF. The CDR3, as DNA: TGTGTCAGCAGCGAGGGGGTACTGGGGACCCCCTACGAGCAGTACTTC.